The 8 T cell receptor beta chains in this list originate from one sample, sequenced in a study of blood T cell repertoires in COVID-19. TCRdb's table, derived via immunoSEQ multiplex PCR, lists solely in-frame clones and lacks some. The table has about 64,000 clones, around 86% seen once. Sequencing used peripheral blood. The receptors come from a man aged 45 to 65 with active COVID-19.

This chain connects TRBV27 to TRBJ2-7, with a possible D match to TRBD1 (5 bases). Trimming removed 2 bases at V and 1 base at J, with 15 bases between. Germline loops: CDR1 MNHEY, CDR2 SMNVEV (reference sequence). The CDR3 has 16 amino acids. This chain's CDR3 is CASSLAAGRGSYEQYF. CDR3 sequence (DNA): TGTGCCAGCAGTTTAGCGGCAGGGCGCGGATCCTACGAGCAGTACTTC.

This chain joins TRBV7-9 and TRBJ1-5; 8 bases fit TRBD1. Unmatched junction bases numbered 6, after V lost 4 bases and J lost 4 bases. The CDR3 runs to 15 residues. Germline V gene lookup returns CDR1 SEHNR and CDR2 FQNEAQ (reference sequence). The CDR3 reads CASSSTDRVNQPQHF. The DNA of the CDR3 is TGTGCCAGCAGCTCGACGGACAGGGTGAATCAGCCCCAGCATTTT.

CDR3 amino acids: CASRQGANEQFF. In DNA, the CDR3 is TGTGCCAGCCGACAGGGGGCAAATGAGCAGTTCTTC. The chain links TRBV19 to TRBJ2-1, with 10 bases that match TRBD1. The trim removed 9 bases at V and 7 bases at J, leaving 3 bases unmatched. Germline assignment: CDR1 LNHDA and CDR2 SQIVND (reference sequence). The CDR3 length is 12 residues.

The DNA of the CDR3 is TGTGCCAGCAGTTTGGGACGGGACAGGAGCTCCTACGAGCAGTACTTC. Translated, it gives CASSLGRDRSSYEQYF. The chain employs TRBV27 and TRBJ2-7; 8 bases are a match to TRBD1. CDR3 length: 16 amino acids. The junction had 7 bases not matched to a gene; V was cut back by 3 bases and J by 0 bases. CDR1 and CDR2 (germline): MNHEY, SMNVEV (reference sequence).

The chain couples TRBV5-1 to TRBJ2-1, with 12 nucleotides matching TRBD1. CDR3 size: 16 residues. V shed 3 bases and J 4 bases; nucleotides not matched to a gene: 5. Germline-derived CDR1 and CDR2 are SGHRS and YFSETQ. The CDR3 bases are TGCGCCAGCAGCTATCCGGGACAGGGGGCGTACAATGAGCAGTTCTTC. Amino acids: CASSYPGQGAYNEQFF.

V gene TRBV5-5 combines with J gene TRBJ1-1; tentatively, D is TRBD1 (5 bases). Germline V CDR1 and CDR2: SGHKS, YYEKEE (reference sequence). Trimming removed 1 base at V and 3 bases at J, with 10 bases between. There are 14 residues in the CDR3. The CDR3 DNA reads TGTGCCAGCAGCTTGAATCCCAGGGACACTGAAGCTTTCTTT. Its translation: CASSLNPRDTEAFF.

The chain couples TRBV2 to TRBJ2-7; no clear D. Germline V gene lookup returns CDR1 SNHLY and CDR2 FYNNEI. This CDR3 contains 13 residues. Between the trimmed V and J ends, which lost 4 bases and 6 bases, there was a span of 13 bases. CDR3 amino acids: CASSVLGLGEQYF. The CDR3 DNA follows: TGTGCCAGCAGTGTTCTGGGTCTAGGCGAGCAGTACTTC. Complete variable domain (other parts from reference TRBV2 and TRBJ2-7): EPEVTQTPSHQVTQMGQEVILRCVPISNHLYFYWYRQILGQKVEFLVSFYNNEISEKSEIFDDQFSVERPDGSNFTLKIRSTKLEDSAMYFCASSVLGLGEQYFGPGTRLTVT.

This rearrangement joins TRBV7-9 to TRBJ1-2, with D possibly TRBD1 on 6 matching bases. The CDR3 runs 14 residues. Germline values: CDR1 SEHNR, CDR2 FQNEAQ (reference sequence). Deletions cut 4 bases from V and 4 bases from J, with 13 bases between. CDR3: CASSSPQGFYGYTF. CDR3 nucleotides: TGTGCCAGCAGCTCCCCACAGGGATTCTATGGCTACACCTTC.